A single sample is the source of the 24 T cell receptor beta chains below, sequenced in a study of cytomegalovirus exposure and HLA in healthy donors. The primer mix had 60 Vbeta and 13 Jbeta primers. Clones were read by immunoSEQ multiplex PCR, and TCRdb kept only the in-frame ones, dropping some. The sample consists of over 100,000 clones, about two thirds of them appearing once. Sequenced sample: PBMCs. The receptors stem from a woman in her forties in good health and CMV-seronegative.

The rearrangement links TRBV5-8 to TRBJ2-6; weak D call: TRBD1 (5 bases). V was clipped by 0 bases and J by 0 bases, with 7 bases between them. The CDR3 runs 16 residues. The germline CDR1 and CDR2 sequences are SGHTS and YDEGEE. The CDR3 nucleotides are TGTGCCAGCAGCTTGGGGACAAGCTCTGGGGCCAACGTCCTGACTTTC. Protein: CASSLGTSSGANVLTF.

CDR3 DNA: TGTGCCAGCAGTTTATCCGGGACAGGGCCCTACGAGCAGTACTTC. Amino acid sequence: CASSLSGTGPYEQYF. This chain links TRBV28 with TRBJ2-7; 9 bases agree with TRBD1. Germline CDR1 is MDHEN and CDR2 is SYDVKM. The CDR3 spans 15 residues. After removal of 1 base from V and 2 bases from J, the junction contained 3 bases not matched to a gene. Full variable domain (outside the CDR3, taken from reference TRBV28 and TRBJ2-7): DVKVTQSSRYLVKRTGEKVFLECVQDMDHENMFWYRQDPGLGLRLIYFSYDVKMKEKGDIPEGYSVSREKKERFSLILESASTNQTSMYLCASSLSGTGPYEQYFGPGTRLTVT.

This clone was detected a few times. The V gene is TRBV9, the J gene TRBJ1-1; D may be TRBD1 (5 bases). Germline V gives CDR1 SGDLS, CDR2 YYNGEE. Trimming took off 4 bases at V and 5 bases at J, with 18 bases between the two ends. The CDR3 totals 15 residues. CDR3 coding DNA: TGTGCCAGCAGCCCCCAAGGGAACAGGTTAACTGAAGCTTTCTTT. It specifies CASSPQGNRLTEAFF.

The genes are TRBV7-3 and TRBJ2-2; 9 bases agree with TRBD2. CDR3 length: 16 amino acids. The junction had 9 bases not matched to a gene; V was cut back by 5 bases and J by 5 bases. CDR1 is SGHTA, CDR2 FQGTGA, per germline. Here the CDR3 DNA reads TGTGCCAGCAGCGCACCCGGGACTAGCCAGACCGGGGAGCTGTTTTTT. Protein product: CASSAPGTSQTGELFF.

The rearrangement uses TRBV5-5 and TRBJ1-3; no reliable D call. CDR1 and CDR2 from the germline V gene are SGHKS and YYEKEE (reference sequence). Trimming took 1 base from V and 3 from J, leaving 14 bases between them. The CDR3 is 16 residues long. CDR3 sequence (DNA): TGTGCCAGCAGCTTGAAACCAGGTGCTATTGGAAACACCATATATTTT. Its protein is CASSLKPGAIGNTIYF.

This chain connects TRBV9 to TRBJ2-2, with 10 bases identical to TRBD1. The V segment lost 4 bases and the J segment 6 bases; nucleotides outside the gene matches: 9. The CDR3 runs to 16 residues. Germline assignment: CDR1 SGDLS and CDR2 YYNGEE. The CDR3 reads CASSPQGTGVPGELFF. The CDR3 DNA reads as TGTGCCAGCAGCCCACAAGGGACAGGGGTTCCCGGGGAGCTGTTTTTT.

The chain is built from TRBV4-2 and TRBJ1-2, with D tentatively TRBD1 (5 bases). CDR3 length: 16 residues. Deletions cut 0 bases from V and 6 bases from J, with 17 bases between. Germline V gene sequence: CDR1 LGHNA, CDR2 YNFKEQ. The CDR3 DNA is TGTGCCAGCAGCCAAGATCCTCTCGGGGGTGGGGATGGCTACACCTTC. Encoded protein: CASSQDPLGGGDGYTF.

This clone was counted only a few times. The rearrangement links TRBV19 to TRBJ2-1, with a possible D match to TRBD2 (5 bases). Trimming removed 7 bases at V and 6 bases at J, with 19 bases between. Germline-derived CDR1 and CDR2 are LNHDA and SQIVND (reference sequence). This CDR3 region has 15 residues. In DNA, the CDR3 is TGTGCCAGTATAAGGTCGGACTCCCTCGGCAATGAGCAGTTCTTC. It codes for CASIRSDSLGNEQFF. Variable domain in full (rest from reference TRBV19 and TRBJ2-1): DGGITQSPKYLFRKEGQNVTLSCEQNLNHDAMYWYRQDPGQGLRLIYYSQIVNDFQKGDIAEGYSVSREKKESFPLTVTSAQKNPTAFYLCASIRSDSLGNEQFFGPGTRLTVL.

The chain links TRBV2 to TRBJ2-5; 7 bases line up with TRBD1. The CDR3 has 15 residues. After removal of 6 bases from V and 1 base from J, the junction contained 8 bases not matched to a gene. In germline, CDR1 is SNHLY, CDR2 FYNNEI. As DNA, the CDR3 is TGTGCCAGCAGGACAAGGACAGGAGTCCAAGAGACCCAGTACTTC. Its translation is CASRTRTGVQETQYF.

The chain carries TRBV27 and TRBJ1-1; TRBD1 might be the D (5 bases). The CDR3 length is 15 residues. The germline V and J ends were trimmed by 4 bases and 4 bases, with 16 bases remaining between them. Germline assignment: CDR1 MNHEY and CDR2 SMNVEV (reference sequence). The DNA of the CDR3 is TGTGCCAGCAGTTCGCGGCAGGGAAAGGGCACTGAAGCTTTCTTT. It translates to CASSSRQGKGTEAFF.

The rearrangement links TRBV6-1 to TRBJ1-2; 10 bases are a match to TRBD1. The CDR3 has 18 residues. The germline V gene encodes CDR1 MNHNS and CDR2 SASEGT. Trimming took 4 bases from V and 5 from J; bases not matched to a gene: 16. CDR3 loop: CASSVPRDRGFLEYGYTF. The CDR3, as DNA: TGTGCCAGCAGTGTGCCTCGGGACAGGGGATTCCTTGAGTATGGCTACACCTTC.

This clone has a handful of counts. This chain connects TRBV2 to TRBJ1-2; TRBD1 aligns across 9 bases. The CDR3 spans 10 residues. Germline lookup yields CDR1 SNHLY and CDR2 FYNNEI. With 8 bases clipped from V and 8 bases from J, the junction kept 0 bases outside the gene matches. CDR3 DNA: TGTGCCAGCGGGACAGGGGGCTACACCTTC. As protein: CASGTGGYTF.

The gene calls are TRBV18 and TRBJ1-1, with D unresolved. Trimming cost V 3 bases and J 2 bases, with 7 bases left between them. Germline lookup yields CDR1 KGHSH and CDR2 LQKENI. The CDR3 sequence is 13 residues long. The CDR3 region has the DNA TGTGCCAGCTCACCGGCAGGAAACACTGAAGCTTTCTTT. Translated: CASSPAGNTEAFF.

The table lists this clone with a few counts. The chain carries TRBV5-1 and TRBJ1-1; no clear D gene. Germline-derived CDR1 and CDR2 are SGHRS and YFSETQ. Trimming removed 0 bases at V and 6 bases at J, with 15 bases between. The CDR3 is made up of 15 amino acids. The chain's CDR3 is CASSLGSVLGAEAFF. CDR3 DNA sequence: TGCGCCAGCAGCTTGGGCTCCGTACTGGGCGCTGAAGCTTTCTTT.

This clone has just one count. V gene TRBV5-4 combines with J gene TRBJ2-3; TRBD2 matches at 10 bases. V was clipped by 7 bases and J by 0 bases; unmatched bases: 2. The CDR3 consists of 14 residues. Germline CDR1 reads SGHNT; CDR2 reads YYREEE (reference sequence). DNA of the CDR3: TGTGCCAGCCAAGCGGGGGGGAGCACAGATACGCAGTATTTT. Protein: CASQAGGSTDTQYF.

The chain carries TRBV7-3 and TRBJ1-2, with TRBD1 matching 8 bases. V lost 4 bases to trimming and J lost 7 bases; unmatched junction nucleotides: 11. CDR1 is SGHTA and CDR2 is FQGTGA in the germline V gene. This CDR3 comprises 15 residues. This CDR3 is CASSSLDRVGLGYTF. DNA for the CDR3: TGTGCCAGCAGCTCCTTGGACAGGGTCGGGCTTGGCTACACCTTC. Together with reference TRBV7-3 and TRBJ1-2, the CDR3 gives the full variable domain: GAGVSQTPSNKVTEKGKYVELRCDPISGHTALYWYRQSLGQGPEFLIYFQGTGAADDSGLPNDRFFAVRPEGSVSTLKIQRTERGDSAVYLCASSSLDRVGLGYTFGSGTRLTVV.

The rearrangement joins TRBV5-6 to TRBJ1-3, with D possibly matching TRBD1 (6 bases). This CDR3 has 15 amino acids. V lost 2 bases, J lost 3 bases, and 12 bases lay in between. CDR1 and CDR2 (germline): SGHDT, YYEEEE. CDR3 DNA sequence: TGTGCCAGCAGCTTCCGTACAGGGTTTGGAAACACCATATATTTT. Translating it yields CASSFRTGFGNTIYF.

This clone was found once. CDR3 sequence reads: CSADSPRDQTQYF. As DNA, the CDR3 is TGCAGCGCGGACAGCCCAAGAGACCAGACCCAGTACTTC. V is TRBV29-1 and J is TRBJ2-5; D possibly corresponds to TRBD1 (6 bases). Germline CDR1 is SQVTM and CDR2 is ANQGSEA. The germline V and J ends were trimmed by 7 bases and 6 bases, with 18 bases remaining between them. The CDR3 has 13 amino acids. Using reference TRBV29-1 and TRBJ2-5 for the parts outside the CDR3, the full variable domain is SAVISQKPSRDICQRGTSLTIQCQVDSQVTMMFWYRQQPGQSLTLIATANQGSEATYESGFVIDKFPISRPNLTFSTLTVSNMSPEDSSIYLCSADSPRDQTQYFGPGTRLLVL.

J is TRBJ2-2 and V is TRBV30; D ambiguous. The germline V and J ends were trimmed by 2 bases and 8 bases, with 9 bases remaining between them. The CDR3 has 12 residues. CDR1 and CDR2 (germline): GTSNPN, SVGIG (reference sequence). The CDR3, as DNA: TGTGCCTGGAGTTCTCTATGGGGGGAGCTGTTTTTT. Translated, it gives CAWSSLWGELFF.

This clone was detected a few times. The CDR3 protein is CASSYLDRDTEAFF. CDR3 nucleotide sequence: TGTGCCAGCAGTTACTTGGACAGGGACACTGAAGCTTTCTTT. This chain joins TRBV6-5 and TRBJ1-1, with 8 bases identical to TRBD1. Trimming took 1 base from V and 3 from J; bases not matched to a gene: 1. Germline V gene sequence: CDR1 MNHEY, CDR2 SVGAGI. This CDR3 comprises 14 residues.

This clone was seen only a few times. The chain has TRBV9 and TRBJ2-6, with 9 bases that match TRBD1. Germline CDR1 and CDR2: SGDLS and YYNGEE. CDR3 length equals 18 residues. V lost 3 bases and J lost 0; bases outside the gene matches: 7. The chain's CDR3 is CASSGRTGAYSGANVLTF. CDR3 DNA: TGTGCCAGCAGCGGGAGGACAGGGGCATACTCTGGGGCCAACGTCCTGACTTTC.

This clone came up a few times. The CDR3 sequence: CASSLRGGGPSTDTQYF. CDR3 sequence (DNA): TGTGCCAGCAGCTTAAGGGGCGGGGGGCCTAGCACAGATACGCAGTATTTT. The chain couples TRBV7-3 to TRBJ2-3, with TRBD2 identical over 8 bases. Germline V lookup: CDR1 SGHTA, CDR2 FQGTGA. This CDR3 spans 17 amino acids. Trimming at V came to 1 base and at J to 0 bases, leaving 6 bases not matched to a gene.

This clone was seen a handful of times. V gene TRBV4-1 combines with J gene TRBJ1-1; D perhaps matches TRBD1 (5 bases). The germline gives CDR1 MGHRA, CDR2 YSYEKL. This CDR3 is built from 13 residues. Trimming left V 1 base short and J 11 bases short, with 14 bases between. The CDR3 nucleotides are TGCGCCAGCAGCCAAGCTTTCTCGGGGGGGGCTTTCTTT. It specifies CASSQAFSGGAFF.

The chain employs TRBV27 and TRBJ1-6, with 10 positions matching TRBD1. CDR3 length: 13 residues. Germline values: CDR1 MNHEY, CDR2 SMNVEV (reference sequence). With V trimmed by 7 bases and J by 9 bases, 3 bases remained unmatched. The CDR3 sequence is CASKGQGSSPLHF. The CDR3 bases are TGTGCCAGCAAGGGACAGGGGAGTTCACCCCTCCACTTT.